This entry features one T cell receptor (beta chain) sequence. Its antigen is still unknown. This CDR3 comprises 15 residues. The germline gives CDR1 LGHNA, CDR2 YNFKEQ. Trimming shortened V by 5 bases and J by 4 bases, and 15 bases separated the two germline ends. The record originates from a study of OX40 agonist ivuxolimab in advanced cancers. Across the study: People in dose escalation had one of these cancers: hepatocellular carcinoma, melanoma, renal cell or head and neck cancer. Findings of the study overall: On average, a greater number of expanded clones characterised CD8+ T cells relative to CD4+. At 0.1-3.0 mg/kg, partial responders had clonal expansion among the lowest observed.

Repertoires were generated with immunoSEQ multiplex PCR, while TCRdb's copy carries only in-frame clones and drops some. The sample carries 30,000 to 35,000 clones, 87% recorded once. The specimen was CD4+ or CD8+ T cells sorted from blood, collected in a trial of the OX40 agonist ivuxolimab. This TCR derives from an adult with an advanced solid tumor such as melanoma, head and neck, liver or kidney cancer. V is TRBV4-2 and J is TRBJ2-4; no clear D gene. The CDR3 is CASSNDRAEKNIQYF. The CDR3 coding sequence is TGTGCCAGCAGCAACGATCGGGCCGAGAAAAACATTCAGTACTTC.